The text below deals with one T cell receptor (beta chain). The sample comes from a study of blood T cell repertoires in COVID-19. Study overall: The samples span acute and convalescent COVID-19 from the United States, Italy and Spain. PBMCs, B-cell-depleted T cells, or T cells provided the cDNA or gDNA that made up the material.

As originally analysed: Amplification with reference gene primers provided the estimates of nucleated cell counts. Using immunoSEQ multiplex PCR, the repertoire was profiled, and TCRdb retains in-frame clones only, with some absent. V and J calls and clone size are given by that table; D and trimming were obtained from the DNA. This table has 150,000 to 200,000 clones, roughly 86% appearing once. The germline gives CDR1 SGHTA, CDR2 FQGNSA. This CDR3 contains 18 residues. V dropped 1 base and J dropped 0; count of bases not matched to a gene: 5. The chain uses TRBV7-2 and TRBJ2-6; 8 bases line up with TRBD1. The receptor was derived from a man aged 35 to 55 with active or convalescent COVID-19. Sequenced material: peripheral blood. In nucleotides, the CDR3 is TGTGCCAGCAGCTTAGTTGGGGACAGGAGCTCTGGGGCCAACGTCCTGACTTTC. Encoded protein: CASSLVGDRSSGANVLTF.